One sample yielded the 12 T cell receptor beta chains listed below, sequenced in a study of CD8 T cells in ankylosing spondylitis. TCRdb used MiXCR to reprocess the 5' RACE reads, holding one entry per CDR3 protein. The table shows around 180,000 distinct CDR3 sequences, with 15% to 20% occurring only once. Sequencing was performed on blood, either unsorted or a sorted T cell fraction (not recorded which). These receptors were obtained from a male donor aged 5-29 years with ankylosing spondylitis or in good health (not recorded which).

The chain employs TRBV29-1 and TRBJ2-3, with 9 bases aligning to TRBD1. Germline CDR1 is SQVTM and CDR2 is ANQGSEA. The CDR3 length is 15 residues. The trim removed 6 bases at V and 2 bases at J, leaving 9 bases unmatched. CDR3 region: CSVRSGQGITDTQYF. CDR3 in DNA: TGCAGCGTCCGATCGGGACAGGGAATCACAGATACGCAGTATTTT.

This clonotype was recorded many times. This sequence joins TRBV3-1 and TRBJ2-5; D uncertain. Trimming removed 1 base at V and 0 bases at J, with 18 bases between. CDR3 length: 18 residues. Germline CDR1 and CDR2: LGHDT and YNNKEL (reference sequence). The CDR3 DNA sequence: TGTGCCAGCAGCCAAGGTCCCACCAAAAACAAGTACCAAGAGACCCAGTACTTC. Its translation: CASSQGPTKNKYQETQYF.

This clonotype was seen at least ten times. This rearrangement joins TRBV5-1 to TRBJ2-5; no definite D call. The V end lost 5 bases, the J end lost 1 base, and 18 bases lay between the germline ends. The CDR3 covers 16 residues. The germline V gene has CDR1 SGHRS and CDR2 YFSETQ. CDR3 sequence: CASRVWVLGSQETQYF. Written as DNA, the CDR3 is TGCGCCAGCAGAGTCTGGGTATTGGGGTCCCAAGAGACCCAGTACTTC.

This clonotype was counted at least ten times. The genes are TRBV6-5 and TRBJ2-1, with D maybe TRBD2 (6 bases). CDR1 is MNHEY and CDR2 is SVGAGI in the germline V gene. This CDR3 spans 13 amino acids. Trimming took off 5 bases at V and 8 bases at J, with 13 bases between the two ends. CDR3 in amino acids: CASSLAGSYEQFF. CDR3 in DNA: TGTGCCAGCAGTCTCGCGGGATCCTATGAGCAGTTCTTC.

This clonotype occurred a few times. The chain is built from TRBV6-1 and TRBJ2-7; tentative D call: TRBD1 (5 bases). With 4 bases removed from V and 3 bases from J, the gap between germline ends came to 7 bases. Germline V gene sequence: CDR1 MNHNS, CDR2 SASEGT. The CDR3 runs 12 residues. The CDR3 protein is CASSVDSYEQYF. CDR3 bases: TGTGCCAGCAGTGTAGACAGCTACGAGCAGTACTTC.

This clonotype was seen many times. The V call is TRBV27, the J call TRBJ2-5, with D maybe TRBD1 (5 bases). CDR1 is MNHEY and CDR2 is SMNVEV in the germline V gene (reference sequence). The CDR3 is made up of 13 amino acids. V lost 2 bases and J lost 4, with 8 bases in between. CDR3 region: CASSLQGLETQYF. The CDR3 bases are TGTGCCAGCAGTTTACAGGGCCTAGAGACCCAGTACTTC.

This clonotype has at least ten counts. The gene calls are TRBV5-1 and TRBJ1-1; TRBD1 matches at 7 bases. After removal of 1 base from V and 8 bases from J, the junction contained 11 bases not matched to a gene. Germline V gene lookup returns CDR1 SGHRS and CDR2 YFSETQ. The CDR3 loop spans 15 amino acids. CDR3: CASSLRQGLTSEAFF. The CDR3 bases are TGCGCCAGCAGCTTGCGACAGGGTCTAACATCGGAAGCTTTCTTT. Variable domain in full (rest from reference TRBV5-1 and TRBJ1-1): KAGVTQTPRYLIKTRGQQVTLSCSPISGHRSVSWYQQTPGQGLQFLFEYFSETQRNKGNFPGRFSGRQFSNSRSEMNVSTLELGDSALYLCASSLRQGLTSEAFFGQGTRLTVV.

This clonotype was seen repeatedly, ten times or more. The rearrangement joins TRBV5-1 to TRBJ2-6; D is unresolved. This CDR3 spans 17 amino acids. Trimming stripped 1 base from V and 0 bases from J, with 11 bases between. Germline assignment: CDR1 SGHRS and CDR2 YFSETQ. DNA for the CDR3: TGCGCCAGCAGCTTGCAGAGACCTGTCTCTGGGGCCAACGTCCTGACTTTC. Protein: CASSLQRPVSGANVLTF.

This clonotype occurred many times. J is TRBJ1-1 and V is TRBV6-5, with no clear D. Trimming cost V 2 bases and J 1 base, with 5 bases left between them. This CDR3 is built from 13 residues. CDR1 MNHEY and CDR2 SVGAGI come from the germline V gene. The CDR3 DNA reads as TGTGCCAGCAGTTACGAGAGGAACACTGAAGCTTTCTTT. It encodes CASSYERNTEAFF.

V and J are TRBV6-2 or TRBV6-3 and TRBJ2-5; 7 nucleotides match TRBD2. The CDR3 runs to 15 residues. Trimming took 5 bases from V and 2 from J; bases not matched to a gene: 8. Germline V gene lookup returns CDR1 MNHEY and CDR2 SVGEGT. Here the CDR3 DNA reads TGTGCCAGCAGTAACCGGGACTACAATCAAGAGACCCAGTACTTC. This translates into CASSNRDYNQETQYF.

Many counts were recorded for this clonotype. The chain recombines TRBV18 with TRBJ2-3; D remains ambiguous. CDR3 length: 13 residues. The V gene lost 5 bases and the J gene lost 4 bases, with 10 bases spanning the gap. Germline values: CDR1 KGHSH, CDR2 LQKENI. The CDR3 DNA reads TGTGCCAGCTCAACCAACCTGGCAGATACGCAGTATTTT. It encodes CASSTNLADTQYF.

This clonotype was found many times. The CDR3 DNA reads TGTGCCAGCAGTTACGCGGCCGACGGGCAGTACTTC. Amino acids: CASSYAADGQYF. The chain recombines TRBV6-6 with TRBJ2-7, with D hard to call. Germline V gene sequence: CDR1 MNHNY, CDR2 SVGAGI (reference sequence). There are 12 residues in the CDR3. The V end lost 2 bases, the J end lost 9 bases, and 11 bases lay between the germline ends.